This T cell receptor (beta chain) was retrieved from a study of blood T cells in healthy people across ages. On the study more broadly: The template switching approach captured approximately one barcoded beta molecule for every two T cells. General study findings and limits: Naive CD4+ cell counts and diversity both ran higher in long-lived than in aged donors.

A second PCR, run for about 7 to 11 cycles, used a sample-barcoded 5' primer plus a J-beta primer mix. TCRdb independently ran MiXCR on the 5' RACE reads; one entry per CDR3 protein. The sample lists some 780,000 distinct CDR3 sequences, around three fifths occurring once. About this clonotype: Its antigen is unidentified.

This clonotype was sampled from a man aged 35 to 55 in good health. Sequenced sample: blood.

CDR3 sequence: CASSSAEAARAQPQHF. The CDR3 DNA follows: TGTGCCAGCAGTTCAGCTGAGGCAGCCCGCGCTCAGCCCCAGCATTTT. The J gene is TRBJ1-5, the V gene TRBV28, with D unclear. CDR1 is MDHEN, CDR2 SYDVKM, per germline. The germline V and J ends were trimmed by 4 bases and 6 bases, with 19 bases remaining between them. There are 16 residues in the CDR3.